Listed below are T cell receptor beta chains from one sample, sequenced in a study of blood T cell repertoires in COVID-19. The table came from immunoSEQ multiplex PCR; TCRdb's copy has only in-frame clones and leaves some out. The table records about 380,000 clones, 70% to 85% of them present only once. The sequenced material came from peripheral blood. Receptors originate from a human donor with acute or convalescent COVID-19. The donor label of this sample is uncertain. CDR3s include the opening cysteine and the closing phenylalanine or tryptophan. D genes are given only for firm matches. Clone size appears in some rows only: once, few, many, or a class for an expanded clone.

cdr3_length: 14
d_call: NA
clone_size: NA
j_call: TRBJ1-1
v_call: TRBV6-5
cdr3_nt: TGTGCCAGCAGCCGCTTAGGGGGGGACACTGAAGCTTTCTTT
cdr3_aa: CASSRLGGDTEAFF

cdr3_length: 15
d_call: NA
clone_size: NA
j_call: TRBJ2-1
v_call: TRBV30
cdr3_nt: TGTGCCTGGAGAGACCGGGTACTAGGGCGCAATGAGCAGTTCTTC
cdr3_aa: CAWRDRVLGRNEQFF

cdr3_length: 17
d_call: TRBD1
clone_size: NA
j_call: TRBJ1-5
v_call: TRBV19
cdr3_nt: TGTGCCAGTAGTATGATACAGGGGACAGGGGGCAATCAGCCCCAGCATTTT
cdr3_aa: CASSMIQGTGGNQPQHF

cdr3_length: 14
d_call: NA
clone_size: NA
j_call: TRBJ2-1
v_call: TRBV20-1
cdr3_nt: TGCAGTGCTAGTAGGCAGGGGGGTGGCTATGAGCAGTTCTTC
cdr3_aa: CSASRQGGGYEQFF

cdr3_length: 14
d_call: NA
clone_size: NA
j_call: TRBJ2-7
v_call: TRBV28
cdr3_nt: TGTGCCAGCAGTCGAACCGGGACTTACTACGAGCAGTACTTC
cdr3_aa: CASSRTGTYYEQYF

cdr3_length: 15
d_call: TRBD2
clone_size: NA
j_call: TRBJ2-7
v_call: TRBV28
cdr3_nt: TGTGCCAGCACCACAAGCGGGAGGGCCCCCCACGAGCAGTACTTC
cdr3_aa: CASTTSGRAPHEQYF

cdr3_length: 14
d_call: TRBD1
clone_size: NA
j_call: TRBJ1-1
v_call: TRBV5-1
cdr3_nt: TGCGCCAGCAGCCAAGGAAACAGGGGTACTGAAGCTTTCTTT
cdr3_aa: CASSQGNRGTEAFF

cdr3_length: 16
d_call: TRBD2
clone_size: NA
j_call: TRBJ2-3
v_call: TRBV10-3
cdr3_nt: TGTGCCATCAGTGAGTCAGTAGCGGGAGTGAAATATACGCAGTATTTT
cdr3_aa: CAISESVAGVKYTQYF

cdr3_length: 19
d_call: NA
clone_size: NA
j_call: TRBJ2-3
v_call: TRBV5-1
cdr3_nt: TGCGCCAGCAGCTGGGGGTCAGGGGGTAGCGGAACTAGCACAGATACGCAGTATTTT
cdr3_aa: CASSWGSGGSGTSTDTQYF

cdr3_length: 14
d_call: NA
clone_size: few
j_call: TRBJ2-7
v_call: TRBV5-5
cdr3_nt: TGTGCCAGCAGCTTGGGGGCCCGCTCCACCGAGCAGTACTTC
cdr3_aa: CASSLGARSTEQYF

cdr3_length: 15
d_call: NA
clone_size: NA
j_call: TRBJ2-6
v_call: TRBV6-2/TRBV6-3
cdr3_nt: TGTGCCAGCAGTGCCCACAGGGCTGGGGCCAACGTCCTGACTTTC
cdr3_aa: CASSAHRAGANVLTF

cdr3_length: 15
d_call: TRBD1
clone_size: NA
j_call: TRBJ1-1
v_call: TRBV3-1/TRBV3-2
cdr3_nt: TGTGCCAGCAGCCAACAGCGAACAGGGGGGTTTCGGGCTTTCTTT
cdr3_aa: CASSQQRTGGFRAFF

cdr3_length: 16
d_call: TRBD2
clone_size: few
j_call: TRBJ2-5
v_call: TRBV6-2/TRBV6-3
cdr3_nt: TGTGCCAGCAGTTACGGTGGTAGCGGGGCGCAAGAGACCCAGTACTTC
cdr3_aa: CASSYGGSGAQETQYF

cdr3_length: 15
d_call: TRBD1
clone_size: many
j_call: TRBJ1-6
v_call: TRBV15
cdr3_nt: TGTGCCACCAGCAGTTCTCACAGGGGGAATTCACCCCTCCACTTT
cdr3_aa: CATSSSHRGNSPLHF

cdr3_length: 14
d_call: NA
clone_size: NA
j_call: TRBJ1-1
v_call: TRBV2
cdr3_nt: TGTGCCAGCATGGCGATGGGGGGGTTCACTGAAGCTTTCTTT
cdr3_aa: CASMAMGGFTEAFF

cdr3_length: 15
d_call: NA
clone_size: many
j_call: TRBJ1-5
v_call: TRBV18
cdr3_nt: TGTGCCAGCTCACCTACCGGGACTGGCAATCAGCCCCAGCATTTT
cdr3_aa: CASSPTGTGNQPQHF

cdr3_length: 18
d_call: TRBD2
clone_size: once
j_call: TRBJ2-3
v_call: TRBV28
cdr3_nt: TGTGCCAGCAGTTCTTCCGGGACTAGCGGGGGGATAGGGGATACGCAGTATTTT
cdr3_aa: CASSSSGTSGGIGDTQYF

cdr3_length: 15
d_call: NA
clone_size: NA
j_call: TRBJ1-2
v_call: TRBV5-4
cdr3_nt: TGTGCCAGCAGCCCTCCGACCGGGGAGATCTATGGCTACACCTTC
cdr3_aa: CASSPPTGEIYGYTF

cdr3_length: 16
d_call: NA
clone_size: NA
j_call: TRBJ2-1
v_call: TRBV7-9
cdr3_nt: TGTGCCAGCAGCGTACAGGGACGGAGAATGGGCGATGAGCAGTTCTTC
cdr3_aa: CASSVQGRRMGDEQFF

cdr3_length: 15
d_call: NA
clone_size: few
j_call: TRBJ1-4
v_call: TRBV2
cdr3_nt: TGTGCCAGCAGTGAAGAGGAGTCAACTAATGAAAAACTGTTTTTT
cdr3_aa: CASSEEESTNEKLFF

cdr3_length: 15
d_call: TRBD1
clone_size: NA
j_call: TRBJ2-7
v_call: TRBV7-2
cdr3_nt: TGTGCCAGCAGCAAGGGTGGGACAGGCTCCTACGAGCAGTACTTC
cdr3_aa: CASSKGGTGSYEQYF

cdr3_length: 15
d_call: NA
clone_size: NA
j_call: TRBJ1-4
v_call: TRBV5-1
cdr3_nt: TGCGCCAGCAGCTTGAGGGGAACAACTAATGAAAAACTGTTTTTT
cdr3_aa: CASSLRGTTNEKLFF